These 27 T cell receptor beta chains came from one sample sequenced in a study of T-cell reconstitution after alpha-beta-depleted transplantation in children. Unique molecular identifiers were used to barcode this TCRbeta library. MiXCR was run by TCRdb on the PCR reads, yielding one entry per CDR3 protein. This repertoire shows approximately 800,000 distinct CDR3 sequences, 16% found once; its top ten account for under 6%. Material: PBMCs, mostly from graft donor cells, obtained 360 days after TCRalphabeta/CD19-depleted stem cell transplant. The receptor source for this set is a male patient aged 5 to 17 who had a stem cell transplant for acute lymphoblastic leukemia, so the T cells may come from the graft donor.

The J gene is TRBJ2-1, the V gene TRBV5-1, with 7 bases that match TRBD1. Trimming took 3 bases from V and 8 from J; bases not matched to a gene: 8. The CDR3 has 14 amino acids. Germline CDR1 and CDR2: SGHRS and YFSETQ. Written as DNA, the CDR3 is TGCGCCAGCAGCTCCCGGGACAGAGTAGATGAGCAGTTCTTC. It yields the protein CASSSRDRVDEQFF.

This clonotype was seen at least ten times. This sequence joins TRBV7-8 and TRBJ2-1; D gene unclear. The V gene's germline CDR1 is SGHVS and CDR2 FQNEAQ. The germline V and J ends were trimmed by 5 bases and 5 bases, with 10 bases remaining between them. This CDR3 is built from 13 residues. The CDR3 is CASSPGPNNEQFF. In DNA, the CDR3 is TGTGCCAGCAGCCCTGGACCGAACAATGAGCAGTTCTTC.

This clonotype turned up a few times. This chain uses TRBV3-1 with TRBJ2-1, with 12 bases aligning to TRBD2. Trimming removed 4 bases from V and 7 bases from J; junction bases left unmatched: 14. From germline, CDR1 is LGHDT and CDR2 YNNKEL (reference sequence). This CDR3 has 18 residues. The CDR3 sequence is CASSPFFSSGRANNEQFF. The CDR3 DNA is TGTGCCAGCAGCCCCTTCTTCTCTAGCGGGAGGGCCAATAATGAGCAGTTCTTC.

The table lists this clonotype with many counts. The V call is TRBV9, the J call TRBJ1-6, with a tentative D call TRBD1 (6 bases). Deletions cut 0 bases from V and 11 bases from J, with 9 bases between. Germline V gene sequence: CDR1 SGDLS, CDR2 YYNGEE. The CDR3 consists of 13 residues. CDR3 coding DNA: TGTGCCAGCAGCGTAGCCGGGGGCCCACCCCTCCACTTT. It translates to CASSVAGGPPLHF.

This clonotype has only a few counts. The rearrangement links TRBV20-1 to TRBJ2-3; 10 bases fit TRBD1. The V gene end was trimmed by 6 bases and the J gene end by 0 bases; junction bases not matched to a gene: 6. The CDR3 consists of 15 residues. The V gene's germline CDR1 is DFQATT and CDR2 SNEGSKA (reference sequence). CDR3 loop: CSAHRQGASTDTQYF. CDR3 coding DNA: TGCAGTGCCCATCGACAGGGGGCGAGCACAGATACGCAGTATTTT.

This clonotype occurred a few times. The chain is built from TRBV5-1 and TRBJ1-2; no definite D call. Trimming removed 3 bases at V and 0 bases at J, with 18 bases between. Per germline, CDR1 SGHRS and CDR2 YFSETQ. The length of the CDR3 is 17 residues. DNA for the CDR3: TGCGCCAGCAGCTCCAACCTTTACAGTGAAACTAACTATGGCTACACCTTC. Amino acid sequence: CASSSNLYSETNYGYTF.

With respect to this clonotype: Possible read error: a much larger clone is one base away. The chain recombines TRBV9 with TRBJ2-4; 9 nucleotides line up with TRBD1. J was trimmed by 2 bases and V by 3 bases; bases with no gene match: 6. Germline CDR1 SGDLS, CDR2 YYNGEE. The CDR3 loop spans 16 amino acids. The DNA of the CDR3 is TGTGCCAGCAGCGCACCGGGACAGGGAACCAAAAACATTCAGTACTTC. Translating it yields CASSAPGQGTKNIQYF.

This clonotype came up a few times. V gene TRBV20-1 combines with J gene TRBJ2-7; D perhaps matches TRBD2 (7 bases). Germline loops: CDR1 DFQATT, CDR2 SNEGSKA (reference sequence). The CDR3 is 14 residues long. Trimming shortened V by 0 bases and J by 5 bases, and 14 bases separated the two germline ends. DNA of the CDR3: TGCAGTGCTAGAGATCCAGCGGGACACCACGAGCAGTACTTC. It yields the protein CSARDPAGHHEQYF.

This clonotype has just a few counts. The genes are TRBV11-1 and TRBJ2-6, with 9 bases identical to TRBD2. The germline CDR1 and CDR2 sequences are SGHAT and FQDESV (reference sequence). V lost 1 base to trimming and J lost 3 bases; unmatched junction nucleotides: 7. The CDR3 runs 18 residues. The CDR3 protein is CASSLVGLAGLGANVLTF. The CDR3 DNA reads TGTGCCAGCAGCTTAGTGGGACTAGCCGGTCTTGGGGCCAACGTCCTGACTTTC.

This chain joins TRBV12-3 or TRBV12-4 and TRBJ2-5, with D possibly being TRBD2 (6 bases). The V end lost 5 bases, the J end lost 5 bases, and 18 bases lay between the germline ends. The CDR3 length is 15 residues. Here the CDR3 reads CASSTEGLHVETQYF. The CDR3 DNA reads as TGTGCCAGCAGTACAGAGGGACTGCACGTGGAGACCCAGTACTTC.

The gene calls are TRBV7-9 and TRBJ2-2; tentative D call: TRBD1 (6 bases). The germline gives CDR1 SEHNR, CDR2 FQNEAQ (reference sequence). The CDR3 has 16 residues. The V end was cut by 4 bases, the J end by 1 base, with 13 bases between. The DNA for the CDR3 is TGTGCCAGCAGCTCAACCCCGACAGGGAACACCGGGGAGCTGTTTTTT. Protein product: CASSSTPTGNTGELFF.

Here the CDR3 DNA reads TGTGCCAGCAGTTACTGGGTGACAAGGGGGACCGGGGAGCTGTTTTTT. This encodes CASSYWVTRGTGELFF. The genes are TRBV6-5 and TRBJ2-2; D is perhaps TRBD1 (6 bases). CDR1 and CDR2 from the germline V gene are MNHEY and SVGAGI. The CDR3 covers 16 residues. V shed 1 base and J shed 5 bases, with 14 bases lying between them.

This clonotype has a count of ten or more. The chain is built from TRBV5-5 and TRBJ2-5; D is unclear. V was clipped by 0 bases and J by 2 bases, with 8 bases between them. CDR3 length equals 14 residues. Germline V gives CDR1 SGHKS, CDR2 YYEKEE (reference sequence). CDR3 amino acids: CASSLGGQQETQYF. As DNA, the CDR3 is TGTGCCAGCAGCTTGGGAGGTCAACAAGAGACCCAGTACTTC.

The table lists this clonotype with a few counts. The V gene is TRBV29-1, the J gene TRBJ2-1, with D tentatively TRBD1 (6 bases). The germline gives CDR1 SQVTM, CDR2 ANQGSEA. The CDR3 length is 17 residues. Trimming pared 3 bases from V and 4 bases from J, leaving 22 bases between. Written as DNA, the CDR3 is TGCAGCGTTGATGGGGTAACAGGGTACGGAGTATACAATGAGCAGTTCTTC. This codes for CSVDGVTGYGVYNEQFF.

The rearrangement uses TRBV27 and TRBJ2-7; the D gene is possibly TRBD2 (5 bases). The ends were cut back, 1 base at V and 6 bases at J, with 16 bases in the middle. CDR3 size: 15 residues. Germline V CDR1 and CDR2: MNHEY, SMNVEV (reference sequence). The CDR3 coding sequence is TGTGCCAGCAGTTTATACACTAGGTTCCCGGTCGAGCAGTACTTC. Translation gives CASSLYTRFPVEQYF.

This clonotype showed up just a few times. The genes are TRBV12-3 or TRBV12-4 and TRBJ2-7; D uncertain. Trimming left V 0 bases short and J 3 bases short, with 12 bases between. The CDR3 consists of 15 residues. The chain's CDR3 is CASSLAWRSLYEQYF. CDR3 bases: TGTGCCAGCAGTTTAGCGTGGCGCAGCCTCTACGAGCAGTACTTC.

This clonotype occurred many times. The rearrangement links TRBV20-1 to TRBJ2-2; a weak D match, TRBD1 (6 bases). Per germline, CDR1 DFQATT and CDR2 SNEGSKA (reference sequence). Trimming took 4 bases from V and 2 from J, leaving 8 bases between them. The CDR3 spans 13 residues. CDR3 sequence: CSAKQGNTGELFF. The CDR3 coding sequence is TGCAGTGCTAAACAGGGAAACACCGGGGAGCTGTTTTTT.

The chain couples TRBV13 to TRBJ2-1; 12 bases fit TRBD2. The CDR3 spans 15 residues. V shed 3 bases and J 10 bases; nucleotides not matched to a gene: 7. Germline assignment: CDR1 PRHDT and CDR2 FYEKMQ (reference sequence). CDR3 residues: CASSFRTSGTVEQFF. The DNA for the CDR3 is TGTGCCAGCAGCTTCCGGACTAGCGGGACCGTGGAGCAGTTCTTC.

In DNA, the CDR3 is TGTGCCAGCAGCTCCCCATGGGGGGGAGGGGATACGCAGTATTTT. Its translation is CASSSPWGGGDTQYF. The rearrangement joins TRBV5-8 to TRBJ2-3; 7 bases are shared with TRBD2. V shed 3 bases, J shed 6 bases, and the junction held 10 bases outside the gene matches. The germline gives CDR1 SGHTS, CDR2 YDEGEE. The CDR3 runs to 15 residues.

This clonotype was counted a few times. The chain has TRBV13 and TRBJ1-3, with TRBD1 matching over 7 bases. The V and J ends lost 2 bases and 9 bases, in that order; junction bases with no gene match: 13. Germline V gene lookup returns CDR1 PRHDT and CDR2 FYEKMQ (reference sequence). The CDR3 length is 16 residues. In nucleotides, the CDR3 is TGTGCCAGCAGCTTACGCTTCGACAGGGCGGGAGGCACCATATATTTT. Amino acids: CASSLRFDRAGGTIYF.

The chain is built from TRBV15 and TRBJ2-1; weak D call: TRBD1 (6 bases). With 3 bases removed from V and 5 bases from J, the gap between germline ends came to 14 bases. Per germline, CDR1 LNHNV and CDR2 YYDKDF (reference sequence). The CDR3 is made up of 15 amino acids. CDR3 coding DNA: TGTGCCACCAGCAGGATTGACAGGTCGAACAATGAGCAGTTCTTC. Amino acids: CATSRIDRSNNEQFF.

This clonotype was detected ten times or more. The chain is built from TRBV12-3 or TRBV12-4 and TRBJ2-5, with 8 bases aligning to TRBD1. The CDR3 contains 15 residues. The J segment lost 3 bases and the V segment lost 4 bases, leaving 7 bases of the junction unmatched. CDR3 nucleotides: TGTGCCAGCAGTTCCCCAGGACAGGGAGAAGAGACCCAGTACTTC. Amino acid sequence: CASSSPGQGEETQYF.

This clonotype was seen many times. This chain uses TRBV12-3 or TRBV12-4 with TRBJ2-1; 8 positions match TRBD2. The J segment lost 6 bases and the V segment lost 2 bases, leaving 9 bases of the junction unmatched. CDR3 length: 16 residues. The CDR3 DNA reads TGTGCCAGCAGTTTAAAGCATGAGCGGGAGAGCAATGAGCAGTTCTTC. Protein sequence: CASSLKHERESNEQFF.

This clonotype came up a few times. The chain uses TRBV4-1 and TRBJ2-5; perhaps TRBD2 as D (5 bases). The CDR3 extends over 15 amino acids. The V gene lost 5 bases and the J gene lost 2 bases, with 15 bases spanning the gap. Germline CDR1 MGHRA, CDR2 YSYEKL. The CDR3 region has the DNA TGCGCCAGCAGCTACCCGGGGAAGAGGCAAGAGACCCAGTACTTC. It specifies CASSYPGKRQETQYF.

This clonotype was seen a handful of times. The genes are TRBV2 and TRBJ2-7; TRBD2 might be the D (6 bases). The CDR3 has 14 amino acids. Deletions cut 9 bases from V and 1 base from J, with 16 bases between. CDR1 and CDR2 from the germline V gene are SNHLY and FYNNEI. CDR3 residues: CASDSGRLSYEQYF. CDR3 bases: TGTGCCAGTGACTCCGGGAGACTTTCCTACGAGCAGTACTTC. The variable domain in full, with the rest retrieved from reference TRBV2 and TRBJ2-7, is EPEVTQTPSHQVTQMGQEVILRCVPISNHLYFYWYRQILGQKVEFLVSFYNNEISEKSEIFDDQFSVERPDGSNFTLKIRSTKLEDSAMYFCASDSGRLSYEQYFGPGTRLTVT.

The chain is built from TRBV27 and TRBJ1-2; 10 positions match TRBD1. In germline, CDR1 is MNHEY, CDR2 SMNVEV (reference sequence). After removal of 3 bases from V and 5 bases from J, the junction contained 3 bases not matched to a gene. The CDR3 covers 14 residues. This CDR3 reads CASSLDRGKYGYTF. For the CDR3, the DNA is TGTGCCAGCAGTTTGGACAGGGGGAAGTATGGCTACACCTTC.

This clonotype occurred a few times. This chain links TRBV12-3 or TRBV12-4 with TRBJ2-1; 11 bases match TRBD2. V lost 6 bases and J lost 4; bases outside the gene matches: 20. The CDR3 is 20 residues long. CDR3 sequence reads: CASRPGLAGTQRGRYNEQFF. CDR3 in DNA: TGTGCCAGCAGACCAGGACTAGCGGGCACCCAGAGGGGGCGATACAATGAGCAGTTCTTC.